Described below is a single TCR beta chain sequence and its context. Its antigen is unidentified. The data stem from a study of identifying expanded T cells in peripheral blood. Findings and caveats of the study: About 1.2 clones differed between technical replicates, versus about 15 and 19 over time. Across healthy donors, higher total template counts meant significantly greater roughly 2-week count variance.

No infections or other immune events were documented during collection. Method: immunoSEQ multiplex PCR; TCRdb's copy keeps in-frame clones and lacks some. Of 95,000 to 100,000 clones listed, around nine tenths are singletons. V was shortened by 4 bases and J by 1 base, with 11 bases between the two germline ends. Germline assignment: CDR1 GTSNPN and CDR2 SVGIG (reference sequence). The CDR3 totals 14 residues. The J gene is TRBJ2-4, the V gene TRBV30; D possibly corresponds to TRBD1 (6 bases). The sequence derives from a person between 18 and 69 years old in good health. Sample: blood. The CDR3 DNA sequence: TGTGCCTGGATGGGGGCAGGGGCCAAAAACATTCAGTACTTC. Amino acid sequence: CAWMGAGAKNIQYF.